This T cell receptor (beta chain) was obtained from a study of T cells in Graves' hyperthyroidism and ophthalmopathy (dated by TCRdb to between 2019 and 2020). Background on the whole study: Peripheral blood was collected at initial diagnosis, before any treatment. To identify distinguishing TCR V-J signatures, a discovery cohort of 90 to 100 patients was used, comprising 43 with Graves' ophthalmopathy and around 60 with stable Graves' hyperthyroidism. Prospective prediction of ophthalmopathy was tested in an independent validation cohort consisting of some 20 hyperthyroidism patients and 15 or so patients who later progressed to ophthalmopathy. The roughly 100 discovery patients were randomly divided into training and test sets at a 7:3 ratio. Thyroid tissue and blood T-cell repertoires from six Graves' hyperthyroidism patients were also compared in the study. After sampling, hyperthyroidism patients received methimazole starting at 30 mg daily, and ophthalmopathy patients received high-dose intravenous methylprednisolone. According to the paper, TCR Vbeta CDR3 sequencing was carried out on about 140 peripheral blood samples, which came from under 50 ophthalmopathy, fewer than 80 hyperthyroidism and roughly 17 progressor patients. The full study reports these points: Most expanded thyroid clonotypes (frequency above 0.001) were also found in blood, which suggests that blood repertoires may mirror thyroid immune responses. During validation, the model predicted progression to ophthalmopathy a median of about 5.9 months ahead of onset, with 70.59% sensitivity and around 72% specificity. Ophthalmopathy was separated from stable hyperthyroidism by a 13 V-J signature model, with roughly 88% sensitivity and about 81% specificity obtained in cross-validation and 80%/75% obtained in testing. No statistical method was used to fix the sample size in advance, and group allocation was not hidden from the investigators.

TCR beta CDR3 regions were amplified from RNA transcripts. The TCR CDR3 was subjected to a first round of RT-PCR using the HTBI primer set and the Qiagen OneStep RT-PCR kit. Libraries were constructed in a second round of multiplex PCR, after which size selection and purification were carried out. Sequencing of the libraries was done on an Illumina HiSeq2000 using paired-end 100 bp reads. The authors processed their data as follows. SOAPnuke was used to process the raw data, removing reads that contained adapters or uncalled bases, had a mean Phred below 15, or lacked an exact match to the constant primer or identifier. High-quality paired reads were merged with COPE v1.2.5, and unique nucleotide sequences were defined as clonotypes. MiTCR v1.1 was used to align clonotypes to the IMGT TRBV, TRBD and TRBJ reference segments. Only V-J combinations with frequency above 0.0001, covering about 99% of repertoires, were analysed. A TCS score was defined as the ratio between F50 (clonal expansion) and ExV (chaos), using BLOSUM62-based TCRdist between CDR3 peptides within each V-J. Welch's t-statistics and random forest reduced 500 to 550 V-J features to some 14, which were used in a naive Bayes classifier (R e1071). Thyroid-blood repertoire similarity was quantified with the Morisita-Horn index. TCRdb redid the processing of the public reads, applying fastp at Q25 and MiXCR, and retained in-frame beta chains. Records with the same CDR3 protein are collapsed into one entry carrying the most frequent genes and DNA. The V and J calls shown here were made by TCRdb, not taken from the authors' results. The table for this sample lists just under 750,000 distinct CDR3 sequences; 30% to 40% of them were counted only once. The ten most abundant clones make up about a third of the sample.

A patient counted as having stable Graves' hyperthyroidism if no progression to ophthalmopathy occurred over 18 months of follow-up. Hyperthyroidism patients were newly diagnosed, with disease duration under 2 months, and aged 18 to 65 years. Exclusion was applied to patients with uncontrolled infections, other autoimmune diseases, pregnancy or lactation. Diagnoses relied on clinical symptoms, serum thyroxine and TRAb, thyroid ultrasound and orbital computed tomography. PBMCs were isolated from more than 8 ml of fresh peripheral blood by Ficoll-Paque density gradient centrifugation. Total RNA was extracted using Trizol reagent, and RNA quality was assessed on an Agilent 2100 Bioanalyzer. This clonotype was observed a few times. Which antigen it targets is not known. There are no base qualities to consult, and no much larger clone falls within one base. From the cysteine up to the phenylalanine, the CDR3 has a length of 13 residues. The retained sequence is limited to the CDR3, 39 bases, with the frame set at the first base. V lost 3 bases and J lost 3 bases; the stretch between them is 11 bases long. The germline V gene (reference sequence) provides CDR1 DFQATT and CDR2 SNEGSKA.

Sequencing used blood. Here the chain combines TRBV20-1 and TRBJ1-1, with TRBD1 perhaps the D gene, on 5 matching bases. The TCR sequence derives from a woman aged 40 to 49 with Graves' hyperthyroidism. The CDR3 sequence is CSASSPGDTEAFF. The bases read TGCAGTGCTAGTAGTCCGGGGGACACTGAAGCTTTCTTT.